This entry features one T cell receptor (beta chain) sequence. Its antigen remains unknown. This sample was taken from a study of brain T cells in children with intractable seizures. Study-level points and caveats: Pre-surgery blood may have been undersampled, hiding some clones. Patients' HCMV serostatus was unknown; virus specificity rests on CDR3 similarity alone.

Sequenced by immunoSEQ multiplex PCR; TCRdb stores in-frame clones only, minus some. In the table there are 62,000 or so clones, roughly 95% of which are singletons. Sequencing was limited to surgery cases with top T cell transcript signatures in brain tissue. Pre-surgery treatment included at least one anti-epileptic drug. The J segment lost 0 bases and the V segment lost 4 bases, leaving 10 bases of the junction unmatched. CDR1 is LGHDT and CDR2 is YNNKEL in the germline V gene (reference sequence). This CDR3 is built from 19 residues. The sample was peripheral blood, taken at surgery. The TCR sequence derives from a boy under two years old with focal cortical dysplasia and intractable seizures. The chain recombines TRBV3-1 (or the pseudogene TRBV3-2) with TRBJ2-6; 9 bases are shared with TRBD2. The CDR3: CASSRVLTSGPSGANVLTF. The CDR3 coding sequence is TGTGCCAGCAGCCGCGTATTGACTAGCGGTCCCTCTGGGGCCAACGTCCTGACTTTC.